The next 18 T cell receptor beta chains were all read from a single sample in a study of shared clonotypes between healthy human individuals. Here immunoSEQ multiplex PCR was the method, and the copy in TCRdb shows in-frame clones only, minus some. Of about 1.1 million clones in the sample, 60% to 80% were seen once. Sequenced: memory CD4+ T cells from PBMCs. Noted subset: CD45RA-negative fraction. Every receptor here comes from a man in his late teens or twenties in good health. Some clones in this sample may be carry-over from other donors' samples.

This clone was counted a single time. The CDR3 is CASSRDRKEQFF. The CDR3 DNA reads TGTGCCAGCAGCAGGGACAGAAAGGAGCAGTTCTTC. The rearrangement links TRBV7-2 to TRBJ2-1; 7 bases match TRBD1. With V trimmed by 5 bases and J by 10 bases, 5 bases remained unmatched. The CDR3 has 12 residues. Germline V CDR1 and CDR2: SGHTA, FQGNSA.

About this clone itself: Sequence at one end of the junction differs from germline and may be a read error. The chain joins TRBV29-1 to TRBJ1-5; D gene unclear. Germline V gives CDR1 SQVTM, CDR2 ANQGSEA. The CDR3 is 14 residues long. Here the CDR3 DNA reads TGCGGCGTTGGGGTCGGAGGCTACGATCAGCCCCAGCATTTT. Amino acids: CGVGVGGYDQPQHF. Combining the CDR3 with reference TRBV29-1 and TRBJ1-5 gives the whole variable domain SAVISQKPSRDICQRGTSLTIQCQVDSQVTMMFWYRQQPGQSLTLIATANQGSEATYESGFVIDKFPISRPNLTFSTLTVSNMSPEDSSIYLCGVGVGGYDQPQHFGDGTRLSIL.

Here the CDR3 DNA reads TGCAGCGTTGAATCCACCCGCTCCTACAATGAGCAGTTCTTC. Its protein product is CSVESTRSYNEQFF. J is TRBJ2-1 and V is TRBV29-1; the D is unclear. Looked up from germline, CDR1 is SQVTM and CDR2 is ANQGSEA. Trimming pared 2 bases from V and 0 bases from J, leaving 8 bases between. This CDR3 has 14 amino acids.

This chain's CDR3 is CASSFPGEGTEAFF. The CDR3 DNA reads TGCGCCAGCAGCTTCCCAGGGGAAGGTACTGAAGCTTTCTTT. This sequence joins TRBV5-1 and TRBJ1-1; D may be TRBD1 (6 bases). Germline V gene data show CDR1 as SGHRS and CDR2 as YFSETQ. V lost 2 bases and J 5 bases, leaving 13 bases between the germline ends. The CDR3 loop spans 14 amino acids. The complete variable domain, with remaining parts taken from reference TRBV5-1 and TRBJ1-1, reads KAGVTQTPRYLIKTRGQQVTLSCSPISGHRSVSWYQQTPGQGLQFLFEYFSETQRNKGNFPGRFSGRQFSNSRSEMNVSTLELGDSALYLCASSFPGEGTEAFFGQGTRLTVV.

The table lists this clone with a few counts. The genes are TRBV28 and TRBJ1-3; 7 positions match TRBD1. Germline-derived CDR1 and CDR2 are MDHEN and SYDVKM. This CDR3 has 16 residues. J was trimmed by 3 bases and V by 6 bases; bases with no gene match: 11. CDR3 protein: CASSPRGQENGNTIYF. The CDR3 DNA reads TGTGCCAGCAGCCCTAGGGGGCAGGAGAATGGAAACACCATATATTTT.

The CDR3 DNA follows: TGCGCCAGCAGCCCTGGTAGCGGTGGCGGTGAAGCTTTCTTT. Translated: CASSPGSGGGEAFF. The chain joins TRBV5-1 to TRBJ1-1, with D uncertain. The germline V and J ends were trimmed by 4 bases and 7 bases, with 17 bases remaining between them. The CDR3 has 14 amino acids. Germline-derived CDR1 and CDR2 are SGHRS and YFSETQ.

The chain links TRBV18 to TRBJ2-2; no firm D call. Germline CDR1 reads KGHSH; CDR2 reads LQKENI. Trimming shortened V by 0 bases and J by 4 bases, and 9 bases separated the two germline ends. The CDR3 spans 15 residues. CDR3 DNA sequence: TGTGCCAGCTCACCACCCTCGAGGAGCACCGGGGAGCTGTTTTTT. It encodes CASSPPSRSTGELFF.

This chain joins TRBV27 and TRBJ2-7; 9 nucleotides agree with TRBD2. J gave up 6 bases and V 3 bases, and 6 bases lay outside the gene matches. This CDR3 has 14 residues. Germline lookup yields CDR1 MNHEY and CDR2 SMNVEV (reference sequence). The CDR3 here is CASSFSGTSSEQYF. The CDR3 DNA follows: TGTGCCAGCAGTTTCTCTGGGACTAGCAGCGAGCAGTACTTC.

The count of this clone is one. The chain couples TRBV18 to TRBJ2-3; 8 bases fit TRBD1. Per germline, CDR1 KGHSH and CDR2 LQKENI. The junction had 7 bases not matched to a gene; V was cut back by 6 bases and J by 8 bases. There are 13 residues in the CDR3. The CDR3 region is CASSASGQGTQYF. CDR3 sequence (DNA): TGTGCCAGCTCCGCATCCGGACAGGGTACGCAGTATTTT.

The V gene is TRBV7-8, the J gene TRBJ2-2; D unresolved. Germline CDR1 reads SGHVS; CDR2 reads FQNEAQ. The CDR3 extends over 15 amino acids. Trimming took 1 base from V and 4 from J, leaving 10 bases between them. DNA of the CDR3: TGTGCCAGCAGCTTAGGGATGACGGGCACCGGGGAGCTGTTTTTT. Amino acid sequence: CASSLGMTGTGELFF.

The chain employs TRBV28 and TRBJ1-2; a weak D match, TRBD1 (5 bases). The CDR3 loop spans 14 amino acids. Germline V gives CDR1 MDHEN, CDR2 SYDVKM. Trimming pared 2 bases from V and 4 bases from J, leaving 11 bases between. This CDR3 reads CASSLGGRIYGYTF. In nucleotides, the CDR3 is TGTGCCAGCAGTTTAGGGGGACGGATCTATGGCTACACCTTC.

V gene TRBV5-6 combines with J gene TRBJ1-2; possibly TRBD1 for D (5 bases). Germline loops: CDR1 SGHDT, CDR2 YYEEEE. This CDR3 comprises 16 residues. The V and J ends lost 2 bases and 2 bases respectively, with 16 bases between them. This chain's CDR3 is CASSFYPQGWNYGYTF. For the CDR3, the DNA is TGTGCCAGCAGCTTCTATCCCCAGGGCTGGAACTATGGCTACACCTTC.

This chain links TRBV28 with TRBJ1-2; TRBD1 matches 8 bases. The V gene's germline CDR1 is MDHEN and CDR2 SYDVKM. The J segment lost 7 bases and the V segment lost 6 bases, leaving 4 bases of the junction unmatched. CDR3 length: 12 amino acids. The CDR3 coding sequence is TGTGCCAGCAGAAAAACAGGGGGTGGCTACACCTTC. It specifies CASRKTGGGYTF.

The chain carries TRBV28 and TRBJ1-1, with D possibly matching TRBD1 (5 bases). This CDR3 region has 11 residues. Germline loops: CDR1 MDHEN, CDR2 SYDVKM. V was shortened by 4 bases and J by 11 bases, with 11 bases between the two germline ends. DNA for the CDR3: TGTGCCAGCAGTTGGGGGGGAGAGGCTTTCTTT. This encodes CASSWGGEAFF.

The rearrangement joins TRBV9 to TRBJ1-1, with no clear D. The ends were cut back, 4 bases at V and 0 bases at J, with 13 bases in the middle. The CDR3 has 15 amino acids. Germline loops: CDR1 SGDLS, CDR2 YYNGEE. CDR3 bases: TGTGCCAGCAGCTTCGCGGGGTTTATGAACACTGAAGCTTTCTTT. Protein sequence: CASSFAGFMNTEAFF.

The chain links TRBV15 to TRBJ1-5; no reliable D call. Germline V gene lookup returns CDR1 LNHNV and CDR2 YYDKDF (reference sequence). Trimming stripped 6 bases from V and 3 bases from J, with 15 bases between. The CDR3 has 15 amino acids. The CDR3 loop reads CATRYVGVVNQPQHF. As DNA, the CDR3 is TGTGCCACCAGATACGTTGGAGTAGTCAATCAGCCCCAGCATTTT.

As for this clone: The sample holds other DNA sequences that translate to the same CDR3. The chain carries TRBV18 and TRBJ1-1, with 10 nucleotides matching TRBD1. This CDR3 comprises 16 residues. From germline, CDR1 is KGHSH and CDR2 LQKENI. V shed 3 bases and J 0 bases; nucleotides not matched to a gene: 4. The CDR3 coding sequence is TGTGCCAGCTCACCGGGGACAGGGGCCCTGAACACTGAAGCTTTCTTT. Residues: CASSPGTGALNTEAFF.

The chain couples TRBV5-1 to TRBJ2-1; 13 bases are shared with TRBD2. The CDR3 runs 15 residues. Germline V gene data show CDR1 as SGHRS and CDR2 as YFSETQ. The trim removed 5 bases at V and 7 bases at J, leaving 6 bases unmatched. The CDR3 DNA sequence: TGCGCCAGCAGGCCCCAGGGACTAGCGGGGAATGAGCAGTTCTTC. Protein product: CASRPQGLAGNEQFF.